The 25 T cell receptor beta chains reported below all come from one sample, sequenced in a study of response to subunit inactivated influenza vaccine. TCRdb fed the RT-PCR reads into MiXCR, producing one record per CDR3 protein. Among over 650,000 distinct CDR3 sequences, 15% to 20% were seen once, and the ten largest hold approximately 10%. This specimen consisted of PBMCs from blood, obtained 5 days after vaccination. The receptors originated from a man in his fifties who received an inactivated influenza vaccine.

The table lists this clonotype with a few counts. The chain combines TRBV6-2 or TRBV6-3 with TRBJ1-6; 12 bases fit TRBD1. The germline V gene has CDR1 MNHEY and CDR2 SVGEGT. V was clipped by 5 bases and J by 14 bases; unmatched bases: 10. CDR3 size: 15 residues. CDR3 loop: CASSPGTGGLQSLHF. CDR3 in DNA: TGTGCCAGCAGTCCAGGGACAGGGGGCCTCCAATCCCTCCACTTT.

This clonotype was seen at least ten times. The chain links TRBV27 to TRBJ2-1, with D uncertain. V was clipped by 1 base and J by 8 bases, with 6 bases between them. Germline CDR1 and CDR2: MNHEY and SMNVEV (reference sequence). CDR3 size: 12 residues. The CDR3 sequence is CASSLYGYEQFF. The CDR3 coding sequence is TGTGCCAGCAGTTTATACGGGTATGAGCAGTTCTTC.

This clonotype came up a few times. V is TRBV20-1 and J is TRBJ1-3; possible D gene TRBD1, 5 bases. Germline CDR1 reads DFQATT; CDR2 reads SNEGSKA (reference sequence). V was pared by 7 bases and J by 0 bases, with 10 bases between. This CDR3 is built from 13 residues. CDR3 DNA sequence: TGCAGTGTTCTGGACAACTCTGGAAACACCATATATTTT. Encoded protein: CSVLDNSGNTIYF.

In its sample, this clonotype was seen a few times. The chain joins TRBV9 to TRBJ2-1; tentatively, D is TRBD1 or TRBD2 (5 bases each). CDR1 and CDR2 (germline): SGDLS, YYNGEE. V was pared by 0 bases and J by 12 bases, with 10 bases between. This CDR3 is built from 12 residues. CDR3 sequence: CASSVGAGRQFF. For the CDR3, the DNA is TGTGCCAGCAGCGTAGGGGCAGGGAGGCAGTTCTTC.

This clonotype was counted a few times. This sequence joins TRBV5-1 and TRBJ1-1, with TRBD1 as a possible D gene (5 bases). The CDR3 extends over 16 amino acids. The germline CDR1 and CDR2 sequences are SGHRS and YFSETQ. Trimming stripped 4 bases from V and 0 bases from J, with 16 bases between. The DNA for the CDR3 is TGCGCCAGCAGCCGAGTGGGGGACTTGGTGAACACTGAAGCTTTCTTT. Translating it yields CASSRVGDLVNTEAFF. Filled out from reference TRBV5-1 and TRBJ1-1, the complete variable domain reads KAGVTQTPRYLIKTRGQQVTLSCSPISGHRSVSWYQQTPGQGLQFLFEYFSETQRNKGNFPGRFSGRQFSNSRSEMNVSTLELGDSALYLCASSRVGDLVNTEAFFGQGTRLTVV.

This clonotype was seen a few times. CDR3 bases: TGTGCCAGCAGCCAAGTCCCGGGTTCAGAGACCCAGTACTTC. Translating it yields CASSQVPGSETQYF. The rearrangement joins TRBV4-2 to TRBJ2-5; D ambiguous. Between the trimmed V and J ends, which lost 1 base and 4 bases, there was a span of 10 bases. Looked up from germline, CDR1 is LGHNA and CDR2 is YNFKEQ. The CDR3 extends over 14 amino acids.

CDR3 protein: CASSSAGTGTVNTQYF. CDR3 DNA: TGCGCCAGCAGCTCCGCCGGGACAGGCACGGTAAATACGCAGTATTTT. This chain joins TRBV5-1 and TRBJ2-3, with TRBD1 matching over 8 bases. Per germline, CDR1 SGHRS and CDR2 YFSETQ. The CDR3 spans 16 residues. The J segment lost 7 bases and the V segment lost 3 bases, leaving 13 bases of the junction unmatched.

This clonotype was seen a handful of times. This chain connects TRBV4-3 to TRBJ2-7, with a possible D match to TRBD2 (6 bases). The CDR3 runs 18 residues. CDR1 LGHNA and CDR2 YSLEER come from the germline V gene. V was pared by 0 bases and J by 2 bases, with 20 bases between. CDR3 sequence reads: CASSQDPVDGTVTYEQYF. CDR3 nucleotide sequence: TGCGCCAGCAGCCAAGATCCCGTCGATGGGACTGTTACCTACGAGCAGTACTTC.

This clonotype was seen more than once but under ten times. This chain joins TRBV6-2 or TRBV6-3 and TRBJ1-2, with a possible D match to TRBD1 (5 bases). The CDR3 has 15 amino acids. V was shortened by 6 bases and J by 8 bases, with 22 bases between the two germline ends. Germline lookup yields CDR1 MNHEY and CDR2 SVGEGT. The CDR3 reads CASRLTGRQGRGYTF. CDR3 nucleotides: TGTGCCAGCAGACTAACGGGACGCCAGGGCCGCGGCTACACCTTC.

This clonotype appeared many times. This chain links TRBV7-2 with TRBJ2-5; 12 bases line up with TRBD2. Per germline, CDR1 SGHTA and CDR2 FQGNSA. The V gene end was trimmed by 4 bases and the J gene end by 3 bases; junction bases not matched to a gene: 3. This CDR3 has 15 residues. In nucleotides, the CDR3 is TGTGCCAGCAGCTCCGGACTAGCGGGGAAAGAGACCCAGTACTTC. It is translated as CASSSGLAGKETQYF.

CDR3 loop: CASSLGQGMDIEAFF. The CDR3 nucleotides read TGTGCCAGCAGCTTAGGACAGGGGATGGATATTGAAGCTTTCTTT. The gene calls are TRBV7-8 and TRBJ1-1, with 8 positions matching TRBD1. This CDR3 is built from 15 residues. Trimming took 1 base from V and 7 from J; bases not matched to a gene: 8. Per germline, CDR1 SGHVS and CDR2 FQNEAQ.

This chain links TRBV9 with TRBJ1-3, with 9 positions matching TRBD1. The CDR3 loop spans 14 amino acids. Germline V CDR1 and CDR2: SGDLS, YYNGEE. The V and J ends lost 3 bases and 5 bases, in that order; junction bases with no gene match: 3. CDR3 sequence reads: CASSEGTGRNTIYF. The CDR3 coding sequence is TGTGCCAGCAGCGAAGGGACAGGGAGAAACACCATATATTTT.

This clonotype appeared a few times. V gene TRBV6-2 or TRBV6-3 combines with J gene TRBJ1-1; TRBD1 matches 11 bases. CDR1 MNHEY and CDR2 SVGEGT come from the germline V gene. V lost 11 bases to trimming and J lost 4 bases; unmatched junction nucleotides: 3. This CDR3 has 12 residues. In DNA, the CDR3 is TGTGCCCAAGGGACAGGGGGCACTGAAGCTTTCTTT. Residues: CAQGTGGTEAFF.

This chain uses TRBV5-1 with TRBJ1-1, with D possibly being TRBD1 (6 bases). Germline CDR1 and CDR2: SGHRS and YFSETQ. The CDR3 loop spans 13 amino acids. V lost 3 bases and J lost 4, with 10 bases in between. The CDR3 nucleotides are TGCGCCAGCAGCTCACAGGGCTTCACTGAAGCTTTCTTT. Amino acids: CASSSQGFTEAFF.

This clonotype was counted a few times. The gene calls are TRBV29-1 and TRBJ2-1; 7 nucleotides line up with TRBD1. J gave up 4 bases and V 2 bases, and 2 bases lay outside the gene matches. CDR3 size: 13 residues. Germline assignment: CDR1 SQVTM and CDR2 ANQGSEA. CDR3 DNA sequence: TGCAGCGTTGAACCGACAGGGTACAATGAGCAGTTCTTC. The encoded protein is CSVEPTGYNEQFF.

The V and J genes are TRBV7-2 and TRBJ2-7; 10 positions match TRBD1. V lost 5 bases, J lost 4 bases, and 8 bases stayed unmatched. This CDR3 has 15 residues. The germline gives CDR1 SGHTA, CDR2 FQGNSA. The CDR3 sequence: CASSLLGQGGYEQYF. CDR3 sequence (DNA): TGTGCCAGCAGCCTTCTCGGACAGGGGGGTTACGAGCAGTACTTC.

The rearrangement links TRBV12-3 or TRBV12-4 to TRBJ2-1; tentative D call: TRBD1 (5 bases). The V and J ends lost 7 bases and 3 bases respectively, with 16 bases between them. The CDR3 loop spans 15 amino acids. CDR3 nucleotides: TGTGCCAGCACTCCGACCAGGGTGGGCTACAATGAGCAGTTCTTC. Translating it yields CASTPTRVGYNEQFF.

The CDR3 DNA reads as TGTGCCAGCAGTTCATCGAGGGGGATCGACAATGAGCAGTTCTTC. Translating gives CASSSSRGIDNEQFF. The V and J genes are TRBV27 and TRBJ2-1, with D maybe TRBD1 (6 bases). The CDR3 has 15 amino acids. Germline-derived CDR1 and CDR2 are MNHEY and SMNVEV (reference sequence). V lost 4 bases and J lost 5, with 15 bases in between.

V gene TRBV5-4 combines with J gene TRBJ2-1; TRBD1 is a possible D gene (6 bases). The CDR3 extends over 15 amino acids. Per the germline V gene, CDR1 is SGHNT and CDR2 is YYREEE (reference sequence). The germline V and J ends were trimmed by 7 bases and 0 bases, with 14 bases remaining between them. The CDR3 nucleotides are TGTGCCAGCCTCCGGGACACCAGCTCCTACAATGAGCAGTTCTTC. Translation: CASLRDTSSYNEQFF.

This clonotype has at least ten counts. The rearrangement joins TRBV6-6 to TRBJ1-2; possibly TRBD1 for D (6 bases). The CDR3 totals 13 residues. CDR1 and CDR2 from the germline V gene are MNHNY and SVGAGI (reference sequence). V lost 5 bases, J lost 9 bases, and 16 bases lay in between. The CDR3 loop is CASSGWTAISYTF. The CDR3 nucleotides are TGTGCCAGCAGTGGATGGACAGCAATCAGCTACACCTTC.

J is TRBJ2-7 and V is TRBV2; no firm D call. The V gene's germline CDR1 is SNHLY and CDR2 FYNNEI. The V gene lost 2 bases and the J gene lost 3 bases, with 8 bases spanning the gap. The CDR3 extends over 13 amino acids. In DNA form, the CDR3 reads TGTGCCAGCAGTGAATCTGAGTACTACGAGCAGTACTTC. It specifies CASSESEYYEQYF. Filled out from reference TRBV2 and TRBJ2-7, the complete variable domain reads EPEVTQTPSHQVTQMGQEVILRCVPISNHLYFYWYRQILGQKVEFLVSFYNNEISEKSEIFDDQFSVERPDGSNFTLKIRSTKLEDSAMYFCASSESEYYEQYFGPGTRLTVT.

The chain carries TRBV5-5 and TRBJ2-1; D perhaps matches TRBD1 (6 bases). CDR1 is SGHKS, CDR2 YYEKEE, per germline (reference sequence). CDR3 length: 12 residues. V dropped 4 bases and J dropped 9 bases, with 11 bases sitting between them. CDR3 protein: CASSVQGLEQFF. The CDR3 DNA reads TGTGCCAGCAGCGTACAGGGTCTTGAGCAGTTCTTC. Supplemented by reference TRBV5-5 and TRBJ2-1, the full variable domain reads DAGVTQSPTHLIKTRGQQVTLRCSPISGHKSVSWYQQVLGQGPQFIFQYYEKEERGRGNFPDRFSARQFPNYSSELNVNALLLGDSALYLCASSVQGLEQFFGPGTRLTVL.

This chain joins TRBV20-1 and TRBJ2-7; TRBD2 matches 7 bases. V lost 0 bases to trimming and J lost 6 bases; unmatched junction nucleotides: 11. Germline V gene lookup returns CDR1 DFQATT and CDR2 SNEGSKA (reference sequence). The CDR3 covers 15 residues. CDR3 residues: CSARDIASGPLEQYF. CDR3 nucleotides: TGCAGTGCTAGAGATATTGCTAGCGGACCCCTCGAGCAGTACTTC.

The V and J genes are TRBV20-1 and TRBJ2-7; 8 positions match TRBD1. With 1 base clipped from V and 5 bases from J, the junction kept 7 bases outside the gene matches. This CDR3 spans 14 amino acids. The germline V gene encodes CDR1 DFQATT and CDR2 SNEGSKA (reference sequence). The CDR3: CSARGGQGADEQYF. CDR3 sequence (DNA): TGCAGTGCTAGAGGAGGGCAGGGGGCCGACGAGCAGTACTTC.

The chain links TRBV6-5 to TRBJ1-2; D is possibly TRBD1 (6 bases). There are 14 residues in the CDR3. V dropped 5 bases and J dropped 4 bases, with 14 bases sitting between them. The V gene's germline CDR1 is MNHEY and CDR2 SVGAGI. The CDR3 reads CASSHRDRFYGYTF. The CDR3 coding sequence is TGTGCCAGCAGTCATCGAGACAGGTTCTATGGCTACACCTTC.